These 15 T cell receptor beta chains came from one sample sequenced in a study of response to subunit inactivated influenza vaccine. TCRdb ran MiXCR on the RT-PCR reads and lists one entry per CDR3 protein. The sample holds more than 700,000 distinct CDR3 sequences, around 20% seen once. Specimen: PBMCs from blood, collected less than 6 days after vaccination. Receptor source: a man aged 50 to 60 who received an inactivated influenza vaccine.

Only a few counts were recorded for this clonotype. The chain combines TRBV9 with TRBJ2-3, with 8 bases matching TRBD2. The J segment lost 0 bases and the V segment lost 4 bases, leaving 7 bases of the junction unmatched. This CDR3 has 16 amino acids. The germline V gene has CDR1 SGDLS and CDR2 YYNGEE. This chain's CDR3 is CASSQGSSGSTDTQYF. The CDR3 nucleotides read TGTGCCAGCAGCCAAGGCTCTAGCGGGAGCACAGATACGCAGTATTTT.

The genes are TRBV11-3 and TRBJ2-7, with a tentative D call TRBD2 (6 bases). Deletions cut 1 base from V and 5 bases from J, with 12 bases between. This CDR3 is built from 14 residues. In germline, CDR1 is SGHNT, CDR2 YENEEA. Written as DNA, the CDR3 is TGTGCCAGCAGCTTAGTGGCGGGAACGGACGAGCAGTACTTC. It codes for CASSLVAGTDEQYF.

This clonotype was seen many times. J is TRBJ2-2 and V is TRBV2; D might be TRBD2 (6 bases). The V gene's germline CDR1 is SNHLY and CDR2 FYNNEI. This CDR3 is built from 12 residues. Trimming took off 8 bases at V and 6 bases at J, with 10 bases between the two ends. CDR3: CASAREAGELFF. CDR3 DNA sequence: TGTGCCAGCGCGAGGGAGGCCGGGGAGCTGTTTTTT. The full variable domain, completed using reference TRBV2 and TRBJ2-2, is EPEVTQTPSHQVTQMGQEVILRCVPISNHLYFYWYRQILGQKVEFLVSFYNNEISEKSEIFDDQFSVERPDGSNFTLKIRSTKLEDSAMYFCASAREAGELFFGEGSRLTVL.

The rearrangement links TRBV18 to TRBJ1-6; no clear D gene. CDR1 is KGHSH and CDR2 is LQKENI in the germline V gene. The CDR3 runs 14 residues. The V gene lost 3 bases and the J gene lost 10 bases, with 13 bases spanning the gap. The CDR3 DNA sequence: TGTGCCAGCTCACCGGGATTGGAGACCTCACCCCTCCACTTT. Translation gives CASSPGLETSPLHF.

This clonotype was detected a few times. V gene TRBV7-6 combines with J gene TRBJ1-6, with D tentatively TRBD1 (5 bases). The V end was cut by 1 base, the J end by 9 bases, with 22 bases between. Looked up from germline, CDR1 is SGHVS and CDR2 is FNYEAQ. This CDR3 contains 18 residues. CDR3 residues: CASSLEPLGRPGGSPLHF. The CDR3 DNA sequence: TGTGCCAGCAGCTTAGAGCCTCTAGGACGGCCGGGGGGTTCACCCCTCCACTTT.

The chain combines TRBV4-2 with TRBJ2-2, with 7 bases aligning to TRBD1. The trim removed 4 bases at V and 5 bases at J, leaving 10 bases unmatched. CDR1 is LGHNA and CDR2 is YNFKEQ in the germline V gene. The CDR3 is made up of 16 amino acids. The CDR3 spells CASSRPTGLGTGELFF. CDR3 DNA: TGTGCCAGCAGCCGCCCGACAGGGCTAGGTACCGGGGAGCTGTTTTTT.

This clonotype was found a few times. The rearrangement joins TRBV10-3 to TRBJ2-7; no definite D call. The V gene lost 3 bases and the J gene lost 0 bases, with 9 bases spanning the gap. The CDR3 extends over 14 amino acids. CDR1 and CDR2 (germline): ENHRY, SYGVKD. The CDR3 sequence: CAISDGTRSYEQYF. As DNA, the CDR3 is TGTGCCATCAGTGATGGCACCCGCTCCTACGAGCAGTACTTC.

This clonotype was seen more than once but under ten times. The V gene is TRBV7-2, the J gene TRBJ2-2; D gene uncertain. Germline CDR1 is SGHTA and CDR2 is FQGNSA. The CDR3 extends over 15 amino acids. V was cut by 1 base and J by 2 bases, with 8 bases left in between. Here the CDR3 DNA reads TGTGCCAGCAGCTTAGGTGGGATTAACACCGGGGAGCTGTTTTTT. It yields the protein CASSLGGINTGELFF.

The genes are TRBV2 and TRBJ1-4; D perhaps matches TRBD1 (5 bases). Looked up from germline, CDR1 is SNHLY and CDR2 is FYNNEI. Trimming removed 4 bases at V and 0 bases at J, with 15 bases between. This CDR3 comprises 17 residues. CDR3 DNA: TGTGCCAGCAGTGGGGCAGGGTCGGAGGCAACTAATGAAAAACTGTTTTTT. Translating it yields CASSGAGSEATNEKLFF.

The chain couples TRBV7-7 to TRBJ1-5; D remains unclear. Germline V lookup: CDR1 SSHAT, CDR2 FNYEAQ (reference sequence). The CDR3 has 16 amino acids. The CDR3 sequence: CTSSLGYPEFRQPQHF. The CDR3 nucleotides are TGTACTAGCAGCTTGGGATATCCTGAGTTTCGGCAGCCCCAGCATTTT.

This clonotype was picked up a small number of times. This sequence joins TRBV7-8 and TRBJ2-2; D remains unclear. Germline CDR1 reads SGHVS; CDR2 reads FQNEAQ. Trimming took off 6 bases at V and 2 bases at J, with 10 bases between the two ends. The CDR3 totals 14 residues. This chain's CDR3 is CASSTDANTGELFF. For the CDR3, the DNA is TGTGCCAGCAGTACGGACGCAAACACCGGGGAGCTGTTTTTT.

V and J are TRBV29-1 and TRBJ2-2; D not resolved. V lost 7 bases to trimming and J lost 6 bases, with 12 bases between them. Germline V gene data show CDR1 as SQVTM and CDR2 as ANQGSEA. The length of the CDR3 is 12 residues. The CDR3 loop is CSGRARAGELFF. CDR3 bases: TGCAGCGGAAGGGCCCGGGCCGGGGAGCTGTTTTTT.

The J gene is TRBJ2-7, the V gene TRBV6-1, with TRBD2 identical over 12 bases. The CDR3 runs 15 residues. Germline CDR1 is MNHNS and CDR2 is SASEGT. V shed 9 bases, J shed 0 bases, and the junction held 6 bases outside the gene matches. The DNA of the CDR3 is TGTGCCAGTCGCCTAGCGGGAGGGCCCTCCTACGAGCAGTACTTC. Translation gives CASRLAGGPSYEQYF.

The table lists this clonotype with a few counts. The CDR3 DNA reads as TGCAGTGCCGATAGTCCCTCGCGGGCCTACAATGAGCAGTTCTTC. Residues: CSADSPSRAYNEQFF. The gene calls are TRBV20-1 and TRBJ2-1; TRBD2 might be the D (5 bases). The CDR3 totals 15 residues. Germline CDR1 and CDR2: DFQATT and SNEGSKA (reference sequence). The V and J ends lost 6 bases and 2 bases respectively, with 17 bases between them.

This clonotype was detected a few times. The CDR3 coding sequence is TGCGCCAGCAGCCCGACCGTGACAGGCCCACGGACCGGGGAGCTGTTTTTT. Residues: CASSPTVTGPRTGELFF. The V and J genes are TRBV4-1 and TRBJ2-2; a weak D match, TRBD1 (6 bases). V was pared by 4 bases and J by 5 bases, with 20 bases between. CDR1 MGHRA and CDR2 YSYEKL come from the germline V gene. The CDR3 has 17 residues.